A single sample is the source of the 22 T cell receptor beta chains below, sequenced in a study of cytomegalovirus exposure and HLA in healthy donors. PCR was performed using 60 Vbeta and 13 Jbeta primers. The method was immunoSEQ multiplex PCR; TCRdb's version includes in-frame clones alone and lacks a portion of them. The repertoire holds about 64,000 clones, with roughly 68% as singletons. The sequencing input was PBMCs. Source of these receptors: a woman in her fifties or sixties in good health and CMV-seronegative.

This clone was counted a few times. CDR3 nucleotide sequence: TGCGCCAGCAGCTTACAGGGTACGAACACCGGGGAGCTGTTTTTT. Its protein is CASSLQGTNTGELFF. J is TRBJ2-2 and V is TRBV5-1; perhaps TRBD1 as D (6 bases). Trimming took off 2 bases at V and 0 bases at J, with 8 bases between the two ends. The CDR3 has 15 residues. CDR1 and CDR2 (germline): SGHRS, YFSETQ.

V and J are TRBV5-4 and TRBJ2-2; 11 bases match TRBD2. The CDR3 is made up of 15 amino acids. Germline loops: CDR1 SGHNT, CDR2 YYREEE (reference sequence). The ends lost 3 bases at V and 3 bases at J; junction bases unmatched: 1. CDR3 amino acids: CASSSTSGDTGELFF. CDR3 sequence (DNA): TGTGCCAGCAGCTCGACTAGCGGGGACACCGGGGAGCTGTTTTTT.

The V call is TRBV7-2, the J call TRBJ1-2; D is undetermined. Per the germline V gene, CDR1 is SGHTA and CDR2 is FQGNSA. V lost 2 bases and J 6 bases, leaving 7 bases between the germline ends. The CDR3 runs 12 residues. CDR3 DNA sequence: TGTGCCAGCAGCTTACAGCGGCATGGCTACACCTTC. Residues: CASSLQRHGYTF.

This clone has more than one count but fewer than ten. V and J are TRBV29-1 and TRBJ2-7; D is possibly TRBD2 (7 bases). Trimming took 3 bases from V and 4 from J, leaving 13 bases between them. The CDR3 is made up of 13 amino acids. CDR1 is SQVTM, CDR2 ANQGSEA, per germline. The CDR3 is CSVEGRGLYEQYF. The CDR3 coding sequence is TGCAGCGTTGAGGGGCGGGGGCTTTACGAGCAGTACTTC.

V usage is TRBV30 and J usage is TRBJ2-3; D possibly corresponds to TRBD2 (5 bases). Per the germline V gene, CDR1 is GTSNPN and CDR2 is SVGIG (reference sequence). Trimming removed 2 bases at V and 3 bases at J, with 18 bases between. The CDR3 loop spans 16 amino acids. CDR3: CAWSRPGGHLTDTQYF. CDR3 DNA sequence: TGTGCCTGGAGTCGACCTGGCGGGCATCTGACAGATACGCAGTATTTT.

The chain couples TRBV28 to TRBJ1-2; D is possibly TRBD1 (5 bases). Per germline, CDR1 MDHEN and CDR2 SYDVKM. This CDR3 region has 16 residues. Trimming took off 2 bases at V and 3 bases at J, with 16 bases between the two ends. The CDR3 DNA follows: TGTGCCAGCAGTTTAGGGCGGCAGGGTTCGTACTATGGCTACACCTTC. This encodes CASSLGRQGSYYGYTF.

This clone was seen more than once but under ten times. This sample includes further DNA sequences coding for the same CDR3. The chain recombines TRBV5-1 with TRBJ2-5; TRBD2 matches at 10 bases. Germline CDR1 and CDR2: SGHRS and YFSETQ. Trimming took 4 bases from V and 4 from J; bases not matched to a gene: 10. This CDR3 is 16 amino acids long. In DNA form, the CDR3 reads TGCGCCAGCAGCCCTGGGCTAGCGGGAGACTCAGAGACCCAGTACTTC. Its protein is CASSPGLAGDSETQYF.

As regards this clone: In the same sample, other DNA sequences code for this CDR3. In nucleotides, the CDR3 is TGCAGCGTTGGACAGGGCGACGAGCAGTACTTC. The encoded protein is CSVGQGDEQYF. The V gene is TRBV29-1, the J gene TRBJ2-7; 7 bases are a match to TRBD1. In germline, CDR1 is SQVTM, CDR2 ANQGSEA. J gave up 5 bases and V 4 bases, and 2 bases lay outside the gene matches. The CDR3 is made up of 11 amino acids.

V and J are TRBV30 and TRBJ1-1, with 7 bases that match TRBD1. The CDR3 covers 15 residues. Germline trimming cut 3 bases from V and 4 bases from J; bases unmatched to any gene: 11. Germline V gene lookup returns CDR1 GTSNPN and CDR2 SVGIG (reference sequence). The CDR3 here is CAWRALTGRATEAFF. The CDR3 nucleotides are TGTGCCTGGAGGGCCCTGACAGGGCGTGCCACTGAAGCTTTCTTT.

This clone was detected only a few times. The chain is built from TRBV7-2 and TRBJ1-2; a weak D match, TRBD1 (6 bases). This CDR3 is built from 14 residues. Germline V gene data show CDR1 as SGHTA and CDR2 as FQGNSA. Trimming stripped 3 bases from V and 2 bases from J, with 10 bases between. The CDR3 region has the DNA TGTGCCAGCAGCTTTGGGGGGGCGAACTATGGCTACACCTTC. Amino acids: CASSFGGANYGYTF.

The V and J genes are TRBV9 and TRBJ2-5; maybe TRBD2 (6 bases). The ends were cut back, 0 bases at V and 1 base at J, with 25 bases in the middle. CDR1 and CDR2 from the germline V gene are SGDLS and YYNGEE. The CDR3 is made up of 20 amino acids. The CDR3 coding sequence is TGTGCCAGCAGCGTAGTACCCGGTCCCCGGGACGGGAGTCCCCAAGAGACCCAGTACTTC. Encoded protein: CASSVVPGPRDGSPQETQYF.

The genes are TRBV10-3 and TRBJ1-1, with 7 bases lining up with TRBD1. The CDR3 is 13 residues long. With 4 bases clipped from V and 6 bases from J, the junction kept 5 bases outside the gene matches. Germline lookup yields CDR1 ENHRY and CDR2 SYGVKD. The CDR3 reads CAISGSTGSEAFF. The CDR3 DNA is TGTGCCATCAGTGGATCGACAGGGTCTGAAGCTTTCTTT.

The chain carries TRBV7-2 and TRBJ1-2, with unresolved D. Between the trimmed V and J ends, which lost 1 base and 4 bases, there was a span of 10 bases. CDR1 is SGHTA, CDR2 FQGNSA, per germline. The CDR3 has 14 amino acids. The CDR3 nucleotides are TGTGCCAGCAGCTTAGGTGGAACAGCCTATGGCTACACCTTC. It encodes CASSLGGTAYGYTF.

The chain uses TRBV30 and TRBJ2-7; possible D gene TRBD1, 6 bases. CDR1 and CDR2 (germline): GTSNPN, SVGIG (reference sequence). The ends were cut back, 3 bases at V and 5 bases at J, with 17 bases in the middle. This CDR3 comprises 14 residues. The DNA of the CDR3 is TGTGCCTGGAGCCCTGGGGCAGGGGCCAACGAGCAGTACTTC. It translates to CAWSPGAGANEQYF.

This chain connects TRBV30 to TRBJ2-7; 7 nucleotides line up with TRBD2. The CDR3 has 15 amino acids. Trimming at V came to 4 bases and at J to 7 bases, leaving 16 bases not matched to a gene. The germline V gene has CDR1 GTSNPN and CDR2 SVGIG (reference sequence). The CDR3 region is CAWKFLTGGAGEQYF. In nucleotides, the CDR3 is TGTGCCTGGAAATTTCTGACGGGGGGAGCGGGGGAGCAGTACTTC.

This clone was counted only a few times. This chain's CDR3 is CASSEVDSPTYEQYF. The DNA of the CDR3 is TGTGCCAGCAGTGAAGTGGACAGTCCTACCTACGAGCAGTACTTC. The chain has TRBV25-1 and TRBJ2-7; a possible D gene is TRBD1 (6 bases). Trimming shortened V by 2 bases and J by 2 bases, and 13 bases separated the two germline ends. Germline values: CDR1 MGHDK, CDR2 SYGVNS. This CDR3 is 15 amino acids long.

As DNA, the CDR3 is TGTGCCAGCAGCCCTAAGACAGGGCTTAATCAGCCCCAGCATTTT. Amino acids: CASSPKTGLNQPQHF. The rearrangement uses TRBV7-2 and TRBJ1-5, with 7 bases fitting TRBD1. The CDR3 is 15 amino acids. With 5 bases clipped from V and 4 bases from J, the junction kept 8 bases outside the gene matches. From germline, CDR1 is SGHTA and CDR2 FQGNSA.

The chain joins TRBV6-5 to TRBJ2-7; 7 bases are shared with TRBD2. Germline CDR1 is MNHEY and CDR2 is SVGAGI. This CDR3 is 14 amino acids long. V was clipped by 4 bases and J by 6 bases; unmatched bases: 9. The CDR3 region is CASSWGGVRGEQYF. The CDR3 DNA sequence: TGTGCCAGCAGTTGGGGGGGGGTTCGGGGCGAGCAGTACTTC.

This chain links TRBV2 with TRBJ1-1, with D unclear. Germline V CDR1 and CDR2: SNHLY, FYNNEI. This CDR3 contains 11 residues. The V end was cut by 10 bases, the J end by 3 bases, with 9 bases between. CDR3: CATTIYTEAFF. The CDR3 DNA reads as TGTGCCACCACTATCTACACTGAAGCTTTCTTT.

This chain uses TRBV6-6 with TRBJ2-1, with 7 bases matching TRBD1. V lost 4 bases, J lost 8 bases, and 8 bases stayed unmatched. Germline CDR1 is MNHNY and CDR2 is SVGAGI (reference sequence). The CDR3 is 14 amino acids. CDR3: CASSFLTGSDEQFF. In DNA, the CDR3 is TGTGCCAGCAGTTTTCTGACAGGGTCGGATGAGCAGTTCTTC.

This clone appeared a few times. This same CDR3 is encoded by further DNA sequences in the sample. This rearrangement joins TRBV9 to TRBJ2-7, with D possibly being TRBD2 (5 bases). The CDR3 totals 14 residues. Germline V CDR1 and CDR2: SGDLS, YYNGEE. V was trimmed by 0 bases and J by 3 bases, leaving 10 bases between them. The CDR3: CASSVGGPDYEQYF. The DNA for the CDR3 is TGTGCCAGCAGCGTAGGCGGGCCCGACTACGAGCAGTACTTC.

The table lists this clone with a few counts. V is TRBV4-3 and J is TRBJ2-1, with D possibly being TRBD2 (6 bases). Trimming took 4 bases from V and 0 from J, leaving 16 bases between them. The germline CDR1 and CDR2 sequences are LGHNA and YSLEER. The CDR3 contains 17 residues. The CDR3 sequence is CASSLGGYSSSYNEQFF. CDR3 DNA sequence: TGCGCCAGCAGCCTTGGGGGGTACTCAAGCTCCTACAATGAGCAGTTCTTC.